Below are 30 T cell receptor beta chains sequenced from a single sample in a study of blood T cell repertoires in COVID-19. Data came from immunoSEQ multiplex PCR; TCRdb stores just in-frame clones and leaves some out. This table holds around 210,000 clones, 80% to 90% found once. Sequenced sample: peripheral blood. Receptors originate from a woman in her seventies with acute or convalescent COVID-19.

This clone was counted between two and nine times. As DNA, the CDR3 is TGTGCCAGCAGCCGGGAGTTCCCCGGAGATACGCAGTATTTT. Protein: CASSREFPGDTQYF. V usage is TRBV5-4 and J usage is TRBJ2-3; D is possibly TRBD2 (6 bases). This CDR3 region has 14 residues. V dropped 4 bases and J dropped 5 bases, with 14 bases sitting between them. CDR1 SGHNT and CDR2 YYREEE come from the germline V gene (reference sequence). The full variable domain, its missing parts supplied by reference TRBV5-4 and TRBJ2-3, is ETGVTQSPTHLIKTRGQQVTLRCSSQSGHNTVSWYQQALGQGPQFIFQYYREEENGRGNFPPRFSGLQFPNYSSELNVNALELDDSALYLCASSREFPGDTQYFGPGTRLTVL.

The J gene is TRBJ1-2, the V gene TRBV5-6; D is possibly TRBD1 (5 bases). V was cut by 2 bases and J by 8 bases, with 13 bases left in between. Germline V gene data show CDR1 as SGHDT and CDR2 as YYEEEE. The CDR3 runs to 13 residues. Written as DNA, the CDR3 is TGTGCCAGCAGCTTACCAGGGCCCCACGGCTACACCTTC. This sequence encodes CASSLPGPHGYTF.

Here the CDR3 reads CASSPLSVNSGANVLTF. The CDR3 region has the DNA TGTGCCAGCTCACCACTCTCCGTTAATTCTGGGGCCAACGTCCTGACTTTC. The gene calls are TRBV18 and TRBJ2-6; no firm D call. Trimming took off 1 base at V and 1 base at J, with 11 bases between the two ends. This CDR3 contains 17 residues. Germline CDR1 and CDR2: KGHSH and LQKENI.

This clone was found once. The J gene is TRBJ2-1, the V gene TRBV19, with a tentative D call TRBD2 (6 bases). The CDR3 contains 16 residues. V lost 3 bases and J 4 bases, leaving 16 bases between the germline ends. Germline assignment: CDR1 LNHDA and CDR2 SQIVND (reference sequence). The CDR3 here is CASSIFGRGIYNEQFF. In DNA, the CDR3 is TGTGCCAGTAGTATTTTCGGACGCGGGATTTACAATGAGCAGTTCTTC.

The genes are TRBV5-4 and TRBJ1-1, with D unresolved. This CDR3 region has 16 residues. Trimming shortened V by 6 bases and J by 3 bases, and 21 bases separated the two germline ends. Germline lookup yields CDR1 SGHNT and CDR2 YYREEE (reference sequence). The CDR3 region is CASTLGLGDRDTEAFF. CDR3 coding DNA: TGTGCCAGCACCCTGGGCCTCGGGGATAGGGACACTGAAGCTTTCTTT. Variable domain in full (rest from reference TRBV5-4 and TRBJ1-1): ETGVTQSPTHLIKTRGQQVTLRCSSQSGHNTVSWYQQALGQGPQFIFQYYREEENGRGNFPPRFSGLQFPNYSSELNVNALELDDSALYLCASTLGLGDRDTEAFFGQGTRLTVV.

The genes are TRBV5-4 and TRBJ2-1; D might be TRBD2 (5 bases). With 5 bases removed from V and 0 bases from J, the gap between germline ends came to 21 bases. The CDR3 spans 18 residues. Germline V lookup: CDR1 SGHNT, CDR2 YYREEE (reference sequence). CDR3: CASSRPRSGPSSYNEQFF. For the CDR3, the DNA is TGTGCCAGCAGTCGTCCACGGAGCGGCCCGAGCTCCTACAATGAGCAGTTCTTC. Full variable domain (rest looked up from reference TRBV5-4 and TRBJ2-1): ETGVTQSPTHLIKTRGQQVTLRCSSQSGHNTVSWYQQALGQGPQFIFQYYREEENGRGNFPPRFSGLQFPNYSSELNVNALELDDSALYLCASSRPRSGPSSYNEQFFGPGTRLTVL.

The gene calls are TRBV21-1 and TRBJ1-1. TRBV21-1 is deemed a pseudogene. The CDR3 has 14 amino acids. The CDR3 region has the DNA TGTGCCAGCAGCAAAAATATCTTTAACACTGAAGCTTTCTTT. It yields the protein CASSKNIFNTEAFF.

The genes are TRBV27 and TRBJ1-5; 7 bases match TRBD1. Germline values: CDR1 MNHEY, CDR2 SMNVEV (reference sequence). The CDR3 runs 17 residues. Trimming removed 5 bases from V and 1 base from J; junction bases left unmatched: 11. CDR3 DNA sequence: TGTGCCAGCAGTCGCCAGGGGGTGACCAGGAGCAATCAGCCCCAGCATTTT. Amino acids: CASSRQGVTRSNQPQHF.

The chain combines TRBV6-5 with TRBJ1-2; 8 positions agree with TRBD1. The CDR3 sequence is 14 residues long. CDR1 and CDR2 (germline): MNHEY, SVGAGI. The V gene end was trimmed by 1 base and the J gene end by 7 bases; junction bases not matched to a gene: 5. As DNA, the CDR3 is TGTGCCAGCAGTTACTTAGACAGGGGAGGTGGCTACACCTTC. Translated: CASSYLDRGGGYTF.

This clone was observed a single time. The genes are TRBV14 and TRBJ1-2; D gene ambiguous. Germline V gene data show CDR1 as SGHDN and CDR2 as FVKESK. V lost 1 base and J 8 bases, leaving 11 bases between the germline ends. The CDR3 extends over 13 amino acids. CDR3 amino acids: CASSQGQYRGYTF. The DNA of the CDR3 is TGTGCCAGCAGCCAAGGACAATATCGAGGCTACACCTTC. The whole variable domain, filled in from reference TRBV14 and TRBJ1-2, reads EAGVTQFPSHSVIEKGQTVTLRCDPISGHDNLYWYRRVMGKEIKFLLHFVKESKQDESGMPNNRFLAERTGGTYSTLKVQPAELEDSGVYFCASSQGQYRGYTFGSGTRLTVV.

This chain connects TRBV25-1 to TRBJ2-3, with 8 nucleotides matching TRBD2. The trim removed 4 bases at V and 1 base at J, leaving 7 bases unmatched. The CDR3 runs to 16 residues. The V gene's germline CDR1 is MGHDK and CDR2 SYGVNS. The CDR3 DNA reads TGTGCCAGCAGTGCACGAGCGGGAGCGGGCACAGATACGCAGTATTTT. Translation gives CASSARAGAGTDTQYF.

This rearrangement joins TRBV14 to TRBJ2-1, with TRBD2 identical over 7 bases. Germline lookup yields CDR1 SGHDN and CDR2 FVKESK. Losses at the gene ends were 4 bases for V and 0 bases for J; bases not matched to a gene: 3. This CDR3 has 15 residues. CDR3: CASSPLAVSYNEQFF. CDR3 in DNA: TGTGCCAGCAGCCCCCTAGCGGTCTCCTACAATGAGCAGTTCTTC.

This chain connects TRBV24-1 to TRBJ2-7; TRBD1 aligns across 11 bases. This CDR3 has 15 amino acids. Losses at the gene ends were 4 bases for V and 4 bases for J; bases not matched to a gene: 5. Germline V gives CDR1 KGHDR, CDR2 SFDVKD. The CDR3 spells CATSDPGTGGYEQYF. CDR3 bases: TGTGCCACCAGTGACCCCGGGACAGGGGGTTACGAGCAGTACTTC.

This clone has just one count. V usage is TRBV5-5 and J usage is TRBJ1-2; D is unclear. V shed 2 bases and J shed 4 bases, with 3 bases lying between them. There are 11 residues in the CDR3. Germline lookup yields CDR1 SGHKS and CDR2 YYEKEE (reference sequence). In DNA form, the CDR3 reads TGTGCCAGCAGCTTCCTCTATGGCTACACCTTC. The encoded protein is CASSFLYGYTF. The complete variable domain, with remaining parts taken from reference TRBV5-5 and TRBJ1-2, reads DAGVTQSPTHLIKTRGQQVTLRCSPISGHKSVSWYQQVLGQGPQFIFQYYEKEERGRGNFPDRFSARQFPNYSSELNVNALLLGDSALYLCASSFLYGYTFGSGTRLTVV.

The chain recombines TRBV2 with TRBJ1-2, with D unresolved. The CDR3 extends over 14 amino acids. Per germline, CDR1 SNHLY and CDR2 FYNNEI. Trimming removed 5 bases from V and 6 bases from J, with 16 bases in between. This CDR3 is CASSTSGKVNGYTF. The DNA of the CDR3 is TGTGCCAGCAGTACCTCGGGGAAGGTGAATGGCTACACCTTC.

The chain joins TRBV12-3 or TRBV12-4 to TRBJ2-7; TRBD1 matches at 7 bases. The CDR3 consists of 13 residues. After removal of 3 bases from V and 3 bases from J, the junction contained 2 bases not matched to a gene. Written as DNA, the CDR3 is TGTGCCAGCAGTTTGGGACAGTACTACGAGCAGTACTTC. This gives the protein CASSLGQYYEQYF.

This chain connects TRBV19 to TRBJ1-3; D unclear. Germline loops: CDR1 LNHDA, CDR2 SQIVND (reference sequence). V was shortened by 0 bases and J by 0 bases, with 9 bases between the two germline ends. The CDR3 has 16 amino acids. CDR3 protein: CASSIEAGSSGNTIYF. The DNA for the CDR3 is TGTGCCAGTAGTATAGAGGCGGGGAGCTCTGGAAACACCATATATTTT.

The genes are TRBV19 and TRBJ2-5, with D perhaps matching TRBD1 (6 bases). Germline CDR1 reads LNHDA; CDR2 reads SQIVND (reference sequence). The ends were cut back, 6 bases at V and 3 bases at J, with 11 bases in the middle. The CDR3 totals 13 residues. The CDR3 sequence is CASRQGNEETQYF. The CDR3 nucleotides are TGTGCCAGTAGACAGGGTAATGAAGAGACCCAGTACTTC. The entire variable domain, with the rest obtained from reference TRBV19 and TRBJ2-5, is as follows: DGGITQSPKYLFRKEGQNVTLSCEQNLNHDAMYWYRQDPGQGLRLIYYSQIVNDFQKGDIAEGYSVSREKKESFPLTVTSAQKNPTAFYLCASRQGNEETQYFGPGTRLLVL.

V is TRBV7-2 and J is TRBJ2-3; 10 bases map to TRBD2. The CDR3 length is 16 residues. Germline V gene sequence: CDR1 SGHTA, CDR2 FQGNSA. With V trimmed by 1 base and J by 3 bases, 4 bases remained unmatched. CDR3 nucleotide sequence: TGTGCCAGCAGCTTAGAGGTAGCGGGAGGAACAGATACGCAGTATTTT. This encodes CASSLEVAGGTDTQYF. Complete variable domain (other parts from reference TRBV7-2 and TRBJ2-3): GAGVSQSPSNKVTEKGKDVELRCDPISGHTALYWYRQSLGQGLEFLIYFQGNSAPDKSGLPSDRFSAERTGGSVSTLTIQRTQQEDSAVYLCASSLEVAGGTDTQYFGPGTRLTVL.

The V and J genes are TRBV4-1 and TRBJ1-2, with 7 bases aligning to TRBD1. J gave up 4 bases and V 1 base, and 6 bases lay outside the gene matches. Germline loops: CDR1 MGHRA, CDR2 YSYEKL. This CDR3 spans 15 amino acids. CDR3 residues: CASSQAIGQAYGYTF. The CDR3 DNA is TGCGCCAGCAGCCAAGCGATAGGACAGGCCTATGGCTACACCTTC.

This sequence joins TRBV29-1 and TRBJ2-1; maybe TRBD1 (6 bases). The CDR3 is made up of 14 amino acids. Per germline, CDR1 SQVTM and CDR2 ANQGSEA. V lost 6 bases and J 4 bases, leaving 16 bases between the germline ends. CDR3 sequence (DNA): TGCAGCGTAATCAGGCAGGGGCAGTACAATGAGCAGTTCTTC. Amino acids: CSVIRQGQYNEQFF.

The chain has TRBV6-6 and TRBJ2-7; TRBD2 agrees at 7 bases. This CDR3 spans 15 amino acids. Germline values: CDR1 MNHNY, CDR2 SVGAGI (reference sequence). The trim removed 1 base at V and 1 base at J, leaving 4 bases unmatched. In DNA, the CDR3 is TGTGCCAGCAGTTACTGGGGAGGGATTTCCTACGAGCAGTACTTC. Translated: CASSYWGGISYEQYF.

J is TRBJ1-2 and V is TRBV2; D ambiguous. CDR3 size: 12 residues. The germline V and J ends were trimmed by 3 bases and 4 bases, with 6 bases remaining between them. CDR1 SNHLY and CDR2 FYNNEI come from the germline V gene. CDR3 DNA: TGTGCCAGCAGTGAGGGGAGCTATGGCTACACCTTC. Translation gives CASSEGSYGYTF.

This rearrangement joins TRBV6-5 to TRBJ1-5, with a tentative D call TRBD1 (6 bases). The length of the CDR3 is 14 residues. Germline assignment: CDR1 MNHEY and CDR2 SVGAGI. V was shortened by 6 bases and J by 3 bases, with 12 bases between the two germline ends. In DNA form, the CDR3 reads TGTGCCAGCAGAAACAGGGCAATCAATCAGCCCCAGCATTTT. Its protein is CASRNRAINQPQHF.

This chain connects TRBV5-4 to TRBJ1-2; 7 nucleotides line up with TRBD1. Germline-derived CDR1 and CDR2 are SGHNT and YYREEE (reference sequence). This CDR3 contains 14 residues. V lost 4 bases to trimming and J lost 2 bases; unmatched junction nucleotides: 5. CDR3: CASSEGQWNYGYTF. Here the CDR3 DNA reads TGTGCCAGCAGCGAGGGACAGTGGAACTATGGCTACACCTTC. Combining the CDR3 with reference TRBV5-4 and TRBJ1-2 gives the whole variable domain ETGVTQSPTHLIKTRGQQVTLRCSSQSGHNTVSWYQQALGQGPQFIFQYYREEENGRGNFPPRFSGLQFPNYSSELNVNALELDDSALYLCASSEGQWNYGYTFGSGTRLTVV.

The genes are TRBV7-2 and TRBJ2-3; 7 bases align to TRBD2. The length of the CDR3 is 17 residues. CDR1 is SGHTA, CDR2 FQGNSA, per germline. V lost 3 bases to trimming and J lost 4 bases; unmatched junction nucleotides: 13. DNA of the CDR3: TGTGCCAGCAGCTTTTTTGTTGGCGGGAGTCAGGCAGATACGCAGTATTTT. Translated, it gives CASSFFVGGSQADTQYF.

The V gene is TRBV5-1, the J gene TRBJ2-1, with a weak D call TRBD2 (6 bases). CDR3 length: 14 residues. V dropped 0 bases and J dropped 6 bases, with 10 bases sitting between them. Germline V gene sequence: CDR1 SGHRS, CDR2 YFSETQ. In nucleotides, the CDR3 is TGCGCCAGCAGCTTGGCCTCGGGGGTCAATGAGCAGTTCTTC. Its protein is CASSLASGVNEQFF.

V and J are TRBV7-6 and TRBJ2-7, with unresolved D. The V end lost 1 base, the J end lost 2 bases, and 9 bases lay between the germline ends. Germline loops: CDR1 SGHVS, CDR2 FNYEAQ. This CDR3 has 14 amino acids. CDR3 DNA sequence: TGTGCCAGCAGCTTAGAAGGCGGAACCTACGAGCAGTACTTC. It yields the protein CASSLEGGTYEQYF.

This sequence joins TRBV4-3 and TRBJ2-7; 8 bases are a match to TRBD1. The trim removed 5 bases at V and 3 bases at J, leaving 3 bases unmatched. Germline V lookup: CDR1 LGHNA, CDR2 YSLEER. This CDR3 is built from 13 residues. In DNA form, the CDR3 reads TGCGCCAGCAGCAGAGGACAGGGCTACGAGCAGTACTTC. Translating gives CASSRGQGYEQYF.

This chain links TRBV7-8 with TRBJ2-1; D is possibly TRBD2 (7 bases). Germline lookup yields CDR1 SGHVS and CDR2 FQNEAQ. Trimming removed 7 bases from V and 6 bases from J, with 16 bases in between. The CDR3 spans 14 residues. The CDR3 sequence: CASTPGGGSNEQFF. In DNA form, the CDR3 reads TGTGCCAGCACCCCGGGGGGCGGGTCCAATGAGCAGTTCTTC.